The 22 T cell receptor beta chains presented below share a single source sample, sequenced in a study of T cell responses to AZD1222 COVID-19 vaccine. The assay was immunoSEQ multiplex PCR, and TCRdb's table has in-frame clones only and misses some. The sample yields approximately 75,000 clones, roughly 90% seen once. The specimen comprised peripheral blood, sampled 28 days after the second AZD1222 dose. All receptors come from an adult who received the AZD1222 COVID-19 vaccine.

The chain combines TRBV3-1 (or the pseudogene TRBV3-2) with TRBJ2-3; tentatively, D is TRBD1 (6 bases). The CDR3 has 14 residues. The germline V gene encodes CDR1 LGHDT and CDR2 YNNKEL (reference sequence). V lost 5 bases to trimming and J lost 8 bases, with 17 bases between them. This chain's CDR3 is CASSSSTGGGTQYF. DNA of the CDR3: TGTGCCAGCAGCTCCTCGACTGGGGGCGGTACGCAGTATTTT.

The chain uses TRBV11-2 and TRBJ2-7; no clear D gene. This CDR3 contains 14 residues. Germline CDR1 and CDR2: SGHAT and FQNNGV. V lost 5 bases and J 4 bases, leaving 15 bases between the germline ends. The CDR3 sequence: CASSVNRAPYEQYF. In DNA, the CDR3 is TGTGCCAGCAGCGTGAACCGGGCCCCGTACGAGCAGTACTTC.

J is TRBJ2-3 and V is TRBV7-3; the D gene is possibly TRBD2 (5 bases). The V gene's germline CDR1 is SGHTA and CDR2 FQGTGA. V lost 1 base, J lost 3 bases, and 8 bases lay in between. The CDR3 is 14 amino acids. DNA for the CDR3: TGTGCCAGCAGCTTAATAGGCGGGACAGATACGCAGTATTTT. This encodes CASSLIGGTDTQYF.

The V and J genes are TRBV2 and TRBJ2-2; D not resolved. The V end was cut by 2 bases, the J end by 7 bases, with 11 bases between. This CDR3 is 14 amino acids long. Germline values: CDR1 SNHLY, CDR2 FYNNEI. For the CDR3, the DNA is TGTGCCAGCAGTGAATCAGGATGGATCGGGGAGCTGTTTTTT. Its translation is CASSESGWIGELFF.

The chain has TRBV6-5 and TRBJ2-2; 7 positions match TRBD1. Germline CDR1 reads MNHEY; CDR2 reads SVGAGI. Trimming removed 6 bases from V and 9 bases from J; junction bases left unmatched: 7. The CDR3 spans 13 residues. The CDR3 nucleotides are TGTGCCAGCAGGGGGGACAGCGGCCGGGAGCTGTTTTTT. Its protein product is CASRGDSGRELFF.

This sequence joins TRBV18 and TRBJ1-2; 8 bases match TRBD1. The CDR3 is 14 amino acids. J lost 4 bases, V lost 6 bases, and 7 bases had no gene match. In germline, CDR1 is KGHSH, CDR2 LQKENI. DNA of the CDR3: TGTGCCAGCTCTCCCGGGACAGGTATCTATGGCTACACCTTC. This translates into CASSPGTGIYGYTF.

This clone was seen once. V and J are TRBV5-1 and TRBJ2-7; 8 bases align to TRBD1. Germline values: CDR1 SGHRS, CDR2 YFSETQ. The ends lost 4 bases at V and 2 bases at J; junction bases unmatched: 11. The CDR3 has 16 amino acids. The CDR3 sequence: CASSTTGTGKTYEQYF. The DNA of the CDR3 is TGCGCCAGCAGCACAACCGGGACAGGCAAGACCTACGAGCAGTACTTC.

This clone was found a few times. V usage is TRBV6-2 or TRBV6-3 and J usage is TRBJ2-1; 8 bases fit TRBD2. The V gene end was trimmed by 2 bases and the J gene end by 2 bases; junction bases not matched to a gene: 8. Germline V CDR1 and CDR2: MNHEY, SVGEGT. The CDR3 runs 17 residues. The CDR3 region has the DNA TGTGCCAGCAGTTACCACCGGGCGGGGGGCACCTACAATGAGCAGTTCTTC. It specifies CASSYHRAGGTYNEQFF.

The CDR3 DNA sequence: TGCGCCAGCAGCTTGGCCTGGGACAGGGATACTGAAGCTTTCTTT. Translating it yields CASSLAWDRDTEAFF. J is TRBJ1-1 and V is TRBV5-1, with 9 bases lining up with TRBD1. Germline CDR1 is SGHRS and CDR2 is YFSETQ. This CDR3 is built from 15 residues. V trimming: 0 bases; J trimming: 5 bases; junction bases outside the gene matches: 5.

The rearrangement joins TRBV7-2 to TRBJ2-3; the match to TRBD2 covers 7 bases. V shed 5 bases and J 2 bases; nucleotides not matched to a gene: 7. CDR1 and CDR2 from the germline V gene are SGHTA and FQGNSA. The CDR3 runs 15 residues. This chain's CDR3 is CASSPWAGDTDTQYF. The CDR3, as DNA: TGTGCCAGCAGCCCCTGGGCGGGGGACACAGATACGCAGTATTTT.

The chain is built from TRBV7-2 and TRBJ2-1; maybe TRBD2 (6 bases). V was clipped by 1 base and J by 3 bases, with 10 bases between them. The CDR3 runs 15 residues. Germline assignment: CDR1 SGHTA and CDR2 FQGNSA. The CDR3 loop is CASSLGGGDYNEQFF. The DNA for the CDR3 is TGTGCCAGCAGCTTAGGCGGCGGGGACTACAATGAGCAGTTCTTC.

The chain uses TRBV27 and TRBJ2-3; TRBD2 agrees at 8 bases. CDR1 is MNHEY and CDR2 is SMNVEV in the germline V gene (reference sequence). Unmatched junction bases numbered 11, after V lost 2 bases and J lost 1 base. The CDR3 is 18 residues long. CDR3 amino acids: CASSLRHGGGRGTDTQYF. CDR3 coding DNA: TGTGCCAGCAGTTTAAGGCATGGCGGGGGGCGTGGCACAGATACGCAGTATTTT.

The chain recombines TRBV21-1 with TRBJ1-2; TRBD1 is the table's D call, not checked against the DNA. TRBV21-1 is designated a pseudogene. This CDR3 has 16 residues. CDR3 in amino acids: CASSGRGQGFYYGYTF. In DNA form, the CDR3 reads TGTGCCAGCAGCGGCAGGGGACAGGGTTTCTACTATGGCTACACCTTC.

The chain uses TRBV5-1 and TRBJ2-3, with 12 bases lining up with TRBD2. This CDR3 has 17 residues. Germline loops: CDR1 SGHRS, CDR2 YFSETQ. After removal of 0 bases from V and 1 base from J, the junction contained 3 bases not matched to a gene. The CDR3 DNA is TGCGCCAGCAGCTTGGGCGCTAGCGGGGGGGGCACAGATACGCAGTATTTT. Protein sequence: CASSLGASGGGTDTQYF. Full variable domain (outside the CDR3, taken from reference TRBV5-1 and TRBJ2-3): KAGVTQTPRYLIKTRGQQVTLSCSPISGHRSVSWYQQTPGQGLQFLFEYFSETQRNKGNFPGRFSGRQFSNSRSEMNVSTLELGDSALYLCASSLGASGGGTDTQYFGPGTRLTVL.

In DNA form, the CDR3 reads TGTGCCAGCAGCCGGCAAGCGTCGGGACAGGGGGCGCAAGAGCAGTACTTC. Translated, it gives CASSRQASGQGAQEQYF. V and J are TRBV11-2 and TRBJ2-7; the match to TRBD1 covers 12 bases. V gave up 5 bases and J gave up 7 bases; unmatched junction bases: 15. This CDR3 spans 17 amino acids. Germline V CDR1 and CDR2: SGHAT, FQNNGV.

The V call is TRBV27, the J call TRBJ1-5; 7 bases agree with TRBD1. V trimming: 3 bases; J trimming: 5 bases; junction bases outside the gene matches: 4. The CDR3 totals 14 residues. Germline lookup yields CDR1 MNHEY and CDR2 SMNVEV (reference sequence). CDR3 in amino acids: CASSFGQVDQPQHF. In DNA form, the CDR3 reads TGTGCCAGCAGTTTCGGACAGGTTGATCAGCCCCAGCATTTT.

The CDR3 region has the DNA TGTGCCAGCAGTTTTTCGGGGTACGAGCAGTACTTC. Protein sequence: CASSFSGYEQYF. The chain employs TRBV28 and TRBJ2-7, with a weak D call TRBD2 (5 bases). CDR3 length: 12 amino acids. Germline V gene sequence: CDR1 MDHEN, CDR2 SYDVKM. V dropped 3 bases and J dropped 4 bases, with 7 bases sitting between them. Full variable domain (missing parts from reference TRBV28 and TRBJ2-7): DVKVTQSSRYLVKRTGEKVFLECVQDMDHENMFWYRQDPGLGLRLIYFSYDVKMKEKGDIPEGYSVSREKKERFSLILESASTNQTSMYLCASSFSGYEQYFGPGTRLTVT.

The rearrangement links TRBV30 to TRBJ2-2; 9 positions agree with TRBD2. J was trimmed by 5 bases and V by 3 bases; bases with no gene match: 13. In germline, CDR1 is GTSNPN, CDR2 SVGIG (reference sequence). The CDR3 consists of 17 residues. The CDR3, as DNA: TGTGCCTGGAGCGAAACGGTCTCGCGGGGGGGAACCGGGGAGCTGTTTTTT. Amino acids: CAWSETVSRGGTGELFF.

Only one count was recorded for this clone. The V call is TRBV7-9, the J call TRBJ2-7; a possible D gene is TRBD1 (6 bases). The V gene lost 5 bases and the J gene lost 5 bases, with 13 bases spanning the gap. Germline CDR1 SEHNR, CDR2 FQNEAQ (reference sequence). CDR3 length: 13 residues. CDR3: CASSLRQVHEQYF. The CDR3 coding sequence is TGTGCCAGCAGCCTGCGACAGGTACACGAGCAGTACTTC.

The V gene is TRBV5-1, the J gene TRBJ1-4; TRBD1 aligns across 7 bases. Germline CDR1 SGHRS, CDR2 YFSETQ. Trimming cost V 5 bases and J 7 bases; bases outside gene matches: 11. This CDR3 region has 15 residues. For the CDR3, the DNA is TGCGCCAGCAGTCCGGGAGGGGGCGATTTTGAAAAACTGTTTTTT. It codes for CASSPGGGDFEKLFF.

V is TRBV4-1 and J is TRBJ2-2; 13 bases are a match to TRBD2. Trimming removed 4 bases from V and 12 bases from J; junction bases left unmatched: 8. The length of the CDR3 is 15 residues. Germline values: CDR1 MGHRA, CDR2 YSYEKL. As DNA, the CDR3 is TGCGCCAGCAGCCGGACTAGCGGGGGACCAAACAAGCTGTTTTTT. Translating it yields CASSRTSGGPNKLFF.

The chain employs TRBV18 and TRBJ2-3; 8 nucleotides agree with TRBD1. The CDR3 spans 15 residues. After removal of 5 bases from V and 0 bases from J, the junction contained 4 bases not matched to a gene. CDR1 and CDR2 from the germline V gene are KGHSH and LQKENI. CDR3 amino acids: CASSRDRYSTDTQYF. CDR3 in DNA: TGTGCCAGCTCAAGGGACAGGTATAGCACAGATACGCAGTATTTT. The entire variable domain, with the rest obtained from reference TRBV18 and TRBJ2-3, is as follows: NAGVMQNPRHLVRRRGQEARLRCSPMKGHSHVYWYRQLPEEGLKFMVYLQKENIIDESGMPKERFSAEFPKEGPSILRIQQVVRGDSAAYFCASSRDRYSTDTQYFGPGTRLTVL.